Below are 19 T cell receptor beta chains sequenced from a single sample in a study of blood T cells in healthy people across ages. Using a J-beta primer mix together with a sample-barcoded 5' primer, a second PCR was run for roughly 6 to 11 cycles. TCRdb redid the calling of the 5' RACE reads with MiXCR, one entry per CDR3 protein. The sample records approximately 900,000 distinct CDR3 sequences, about 27% being singletons. The sample was also reused in another study, on T cells of mothers and their children.

Sequenced: blood. The receptors were gathered from a woman aged 40-49 years in good health.

Concerning this clonotype itself: A read error may be the cause here, since a much bigger clone is one base away. CDR3 region: CAISESRQGTGANVLTF. Written as DNA, the CDR3 is TGTGCCATCAGTGAGTCGCGCCAGGGAACTGGGGCCAACGTCCTGACTTTC. The genes are TRBV10-3 and TRBJ2-6; D is perhaps TRBD1 (5 bases). CDR3 length: 17 amino acids. V lost 0 bases, J lost 2 bases, and 11 bases lay in between. Germline CDR1 is ENHRY and CDR2 is SYGVKD.

Of note for this clonotype: The junction departs from germline at one end; a sequencing error may be responsible. The chain combines TRBV20-1 with TRBJ2-5; 8 bases map to TRBD1. In germline, CDR1 is DFQATT, CDR2 SNEGSKA (reference sequence). The CDR3 sequence is 12 residues long. DNA for the CDR3: TGCGGTGCGAGGACAGGGTCTCAGACCCAGTACTTC. This translates into CGARTGSQTQYF.

This clonotype was seen a few times. The V gene is TRBV27, the J gene TRBJ1-1; weak D call: TRBD1 (5 bases). Germline CDR1 reads MNHEY; CDR2 reads SMNVEV (reference sequence). V lost 6 bases to trimming and J lost 2 bases, with 10 bases between them. The CDR3 spans 13 residues. For the CDR3, the DNA is TGTGCCAGCAGGTTCCAGGGAAACACTGAAGCTTTCTTT. Amino acids: CASRFQGNTEAFF.

This chain's CDR3 is CASSHQGLSMGYTF. CDR3 sequence (DNA): TGTGCCAGCAGCCATCAGGGGCTTTCTATGGGCTACACCTTC. The rearrangement uses TRBV4-2 and TRBJ1-2, with D perhaps matching TRBD1 (6 bases). This CDR3 is built from 14 residues. The germline V gene has CDR1 LGHNA and CDR2 YNFKEQ. V was pared by 3 bases and J by 8 bases, with 16 bases between.

CDR3 coding DNA: TGTGCCAGCGGCCATGCTTCGGGGGCCGGGGCCAACGTCCTGACTTTC. Translation: CASGHASGAGANVLTF. The chain uses TRBV7-3 and TRBJ2-6; D possibly matches TRBD1 or TRBD2 (6 bases each). This CDR3 is built from 16 residues. Per germline, CDR1 SGHTA and CDR2 FQGTGA. The germline V and J ends were trimmed by 8 bases and 4 bases, with 18 bases remaining between them.

V usage is TRBV12-3 or TRBV12-4 and J usage is TRBJ1-1, with D possibly being TRBD1 (6 bases). CDR3 length: 15 amino acids. V shed 8 bases and J shed 1 base, with 17 bases lying between them. CDR3 in DNA: TGTGCCAGCCGTCCGGGGCAGGGGTCGAACACTGAAGCTTTCTTT. It codes for CASRPGQGSNTEAFF.

This clonotype was seen repeatedly, ten times or more. The rearrangement links TRBV5-1 to TRBJ2-5; D may be TRBD1 or TRBD2 (5 bases each). The germline gives CDR1 SGHRS, CDR2 YFSETQ. Trimming shortened V by 4 bases and J by 4 bases, and 17 bases separated the two germline ends. CDR3 length: 15 residues. The chain's CDR3 is CASSTTPGAGETQYF. CDR3 nucleotide sequence: TGCGCCAGCAGCACAACTCCCGGGGCGGGAGAGACCCAGTACTTC.

The sample holds a few counts of this clonotype. V gene TRBV3-1 combines with J gene TRBJ1-1, with 8 bases matching TRBD1. The germline CDR1 and CDR2 sequences are LGHDT and YNNKEL (reference sequence). J gave up 4 bases and V 3 bases, and 4 bases lay outside the gene matches. This CDR3 spans 14 amino acids. CDR3 protein: CASSHRDRSTEAFF. The CDR3 coding sequence is TGTGCCAGCAGCCACCGGGACAGGAGCACTGAAGCTTTCTTT.

The chain carries TRBV7-2 and TRBJ2-7, with D perhaps TRBD2 (6 bases). Per germline, CDR1 SGHTA and CDR2 FQGNSA. The V end lost 5 bases, the J end lost 4 bases, and 18 bases lay between the germline ends. The CDR3 has 15 amino acids. CDR3 coding DNA: TGTGCCAGCAGCCAGGCGGGGCGTGCGTTGTACGAGCAGTACTTC. Amino acids: CASSQAGRALYEQYF.

This clonotype was recorded a few times. This chain uses TRBV20-1 with TRBJ2-1; D is unclear. Trimming left V 5 bases short and J 0 bases short, with 20 bases between. This CDR3 comprises 17 residues. Germline-derived CDR1 and CDR2 are DFQATT and SNEGSKA (reference sequence). The CDR3 sequence is CSALPQVYLSSYNEQFF. The CDR3 DNA sequence: TGCAGTGCTCTACCGCAGGTTTACCTAAGCTCCTACAATGAGCAGTTCTTC.

On this clonotype itself: A much larger clone is a single base away; this may be a read error. The chain couples TRBV20-1 to TRBJ2-1; 11 bases agree with TRBD2. Germline-derived CDR1 and CDR2 are DFQATT and SNEGSKA (reference sequence). J gave up 8 bases and V 0 bases, and 12 bases lay outside the gene matches. The CDR3 has 17 amino acids. The chain's CDR3 is CSARDGRLAGIYDEQFF. For the CDR3, the DNA is TGCAGTGCTAGAGATGGGCGACTAGCGGGGATATACGATGAGCAGTTCTTC.

This clonotype was observed a handful of times. The chain is built from TRBV29-1 and TRBJ1-2; 8 positions match TRBD1. The CDR3 is made up of 14 amino acids. Germline CDR1 is SQVTM and CDR2 is ANQGSEA. With V trimmed by 3 bases and J by 4 bases, 7 bases remained unmatched. CDR3 DNA: TGCAGCGTTGAGCAGGACAGGGAGGGCTATGGCTACACCTTC. It translates to CSVEQDREGYGYTF.

This clonotype was detected many times. V and J are TRBV5-1 and TRBJ2-1; TRBD2 might be the D (5 bases). CDR1 and CDR2 from the germline V gene are SGHRS and YFSETQ. The CDR3 is 14 residues long. Between the trimmed V and J ends, which lost 4 bases and 7 bases, there was a span of 15 bases. The DNA for the CDR3 is TGCGCCAGCAGCGGAGGTACGGTTCGGAATGAGCAGTTCTTC. It yields the protein CASSGGTVRNEQFF.

In its sample, this clonotype was seen many times. This chain connects TRBV27 to TRBJ2-5; D is ambiguous. The CDR3 runs 14 residues. Deletions cut 2 bases from V and 2 bases from J, with 9 bases between. Germline V gene lookup returns CDR1 MNHEY and CDR2 SMNVEV (reference sequence). As DNA, the CDR3 is TGTGCCAGCAGTTTAAAGGCCAGACAAGAGACCCAGTACTTC. Encoded protein: CASSLKARQETQYF.

This clonotype was seen a handful of times. This chain joins TRBV6-5 and TRBJ1-4, with unresolved D. Trimming cost V 0 bases and J 7 bases, with 12 bases left between them. Germline V gives CDR1 MNHEY, CDR2 SVGAGI. The CDR3 runs to 15 residues. CDR3 nucleotides: TGTGCCAGCAGTTACTCGAAAGGGAGGCCTGAAAAACTGTTTTTT. Its translation: CASSYSKGRPEKLFF.

For the CDR3, the DNA is TGCAGTGGCAGGGGGCCGGGAAACACCATATATTTT. It is translated as CSGRGPGNTIYF. This chain uses TRBV20-1 with TRBJ1-3; 8 positions match TRBD1. J was trimmed by 4 bases and V by 7 bases; bases with no gene match: 3. This CDR3 is 12 amino acids long. The germline gives CDR1 DFQATT, CDR2 SNEGSKA (reference sequence).

The J gene is TRBJ1-1, the V gene TRBV5-1; D is perhaps TRBD1 (6 bases). This CDR3 has 14 amino acids. The V end was cut by 6 bases, the J end by 5 bases, with 17 bases between. Germline V lookup: CDR1 SGHRS, CDR2 YFSETQ. The CDR3 region is CASTQGQGRTEAFF. CDR3 sequence (DNA): TGCGCCAGCACCCAGGGGCAGGGGAGAACTGAAGCTTTCTTT.

The chain's CDR3 is CASSSLSADTQYF. The CDR3 region has the DNA TGTGCCAGCAGCTCCTTAAGTGCAGATACGCAGTATTTT. The chain combines TRBV11-3 with TRBJ2-3, with D unclear. The germline V gene encodes CDR1 SGHNT and CDR2 YENEEA. V lost 4 bases and J 4 bases, leaving 9 bases between the germline ends. The CDR3 is 13 amino acids. Full variable domain (rest looked up from reference TRBV11-3 and TRBJ2-3): EAGVVQSPRYKIIEKKQPVAFWCNPISGHNTLYWYLQNLGQGPELLIRYENEEAVDDSQLPKDRFSAERLKGVDSTLKIQPAELGDSAVYLCASSSLSADTQYFGPGTRLTVL.

The rearrangement links TRBV2 to TRBJ2-7; D is uncertain. Germline lookup yields CDR1 SNHLY and CDR2 FYNNEI. The CDR3 loop spans 11 amino acids. V was shortened by 9 bases and J by 2 bases, with 8 bases between the two germline ends. CDR3 sequence (DNA): TGTGCCAGTCAACCGGCCTACGAGCAGTACTTC. Translated: CASQPAYEQYF.